One and the same sample provided the 24 T cell receptor beta chains below, sequenced in a study of shared clonotypes between healthy human individuals. Naive CD8 cells lacked CD45RO and underwent positive selection for CCR7, leaving out terminally differentiated effector memory CD45RA+ cells. Generated by immunoSEQ multiplex PCR, the TCRdb table keeps only in-frame clones and is missing some. The table shows more than 2 million clones, with 93% occurring only once. The sequenced sample was naive CD8+ T cells from PBMCs. The receptors here all came from a man between 18 and 29 years old in good health. Some clones in this sample may be carry-over from other donors' samples.

The rearrangement links TRBV27 to TRBJ2-7; 9 positions match TRBD1. The CDR3 has 14 residues. V lost 5 bases, J lost 4 bases, and 6 bases stayed unmatched. Per the germline V gene, CDR1 is MNHEY and CDR2 is SMNVEV (reference sequence). The DNA for the CDR3 is TGTGCCAGCAGTCCCCGCGGACAGGGGTACGAGCAGTACTTC. Encoded protein: CASSPRGQGYEQYF.

The chain combines TRBV7-8 with TRBJ2-2; D is perhaps TRBD1 or TRBD2 (5 bases each). CDR3 length: 15 residues. Per germline, CDR1 SGHVS and CDR2 FQNEAQ. Trimming left V 3 bases short and J 3 bases short, with 11 bases between. CDR3 nucleotides: TGTGCCAGCAGCTTGGGGACCGTTTACACCGGGGAGCTGTTTTTT. As protein: CASSLGTVYTGELFF. Full variable domain (rest looked up from reference TRBV7-8 and TRBJ2-2): GAGVSQSPRYKVAKRGQDVALRCDPISGHVSLFWYQQALGQGPEFLTYFQNEAQLDKSGLPSDRFFAERPEGSVSTLKIQRTQQEDSAVYLCASSLGTVYTGELFFGEGSRLTVL.

The chain is built from TRBV18 and TRBJ2-7; 13 bases fit TRBD2. The CDR3 runs 19 residues. The ends lost 1 base at V and 3 bases at J; junction bases unmatched: 12. In germline, CDR1 is KGHSH, CDR2 LQKENI. CDR3 sequence reads: CASSPRTSGSRGSSYEQYF. In DNA, the CDR3 is TGTGCCAGCTCACCACGGACTAGCGGGAGTCGAGGGTCTAGCTACGAGCAGTACTTC.

V is TRBV29-1 and J is TRBJ1-4, with D hard to call. Trimming shortened V by 3 bases and J by 3 bases, and 14 bases separated the two germline ends. CDR3 length: 15 residues. Germline V lookup: CDR1 SQVTM, CDR2 ANQGSEA. DNA for the CDR3: TGCAGCGTTGAGTTGGCGGGTTTGGCTAATGAAAAACTGTTTTTT. Its translation is CSVELAGLANEKLFF.

This chain links TRBV7-2 with TRBJ1-3; D is unclear. CDR1 SGHTA and CDR2 FQGNSA come from the germline V gene. The V end lost 5 bases, the J end lost 1 base, and 15 bases lay between the germline ends. The CDR3 totals 16 residues. This chain's CDR3 is CASSPLVQPSGNTIYF. The CDR3 nucleotides are TGTGCCAGCAGCCCGCTGGTACAGCCTTCTGGAAACACCATATATTTT. Supplemented by reference TRBV7-2 and TRBJ1-3, the full variable domain reads GAGVSQSPSNKVTEKGKDVELRCDPISGHTALYWYRQSLGQGLEFLIYFQGNSAPDKSGLPSDRFSAERTGGSVSTLTIQRTQQEDSAVYLCASSPLVQPSGNTIYFGEGSWLTVV.

This chain joins TRBV19 and TRBJ2-6; D gene unclear. This CDR3 has 15 residues. Germline assignment: CDR1 LNHDA and CDR2 SQIVND (reference sequence). V lost 3 bases and J 3 bases, leaving 9 bases between the germline ends. The CDR3 nucleotides read TGTGCCAGTAGTATTAAGTTGTTTGGGGCCAACGTCCTGACTTTC. Its protein product is CASSIKLFGANVLTF.

This clone was seen only once. The chain joins TRBV4-1 to TRBJ2-2; TRBD2 aligns across 12 bases. The V segment lost 2 bases and the J segment 7 bases; nucleotides outside the gene matches: 11. From germline, CDR1 is MGHRA and CDR2 YSYEKL. The CDR3 is 18 residues long. The CDR3 region is CASSQKYGLAGMGGELFF. CDR3 DNA sequence: TGCGCCAGCAGCCAAAAATACGGACTAGCGGGAATGGGCGGGGAGCTGTTTTTT.

In regard to this clone: This specimen includes other DNA sequences encoding the same CDR3. V gene TRBV6-5 combines with J gene TRBJ1-2; D gene unclear. This CDR3 spans 13 amino acids. Germline assignment: CDR1 MNHEY and CDR2 SVGAGI. Trimming cost V 6 bases and J 5 bases, with 13 bases left between them. CDR3 region: CASSPGQLYGYTF. Here the CDR3 DNA reads TGTGCCAGCAGCCCCGGGCAGCTTTATGGCTACACCTTC.

The V call is TRBV19, the J call TRBJ2-7; TRBD2 agrees at 10 bases. V gave up 4 bases and J gave up 4 bases; unmatched junction bases: 10. This CDR3 spans 16 amino acids. Germline CDR1 is LNHDA and CDR2 is SQIVND (reference sequence). CDR3 in amino acids: CASSNRAGLARYEQYF. In nucleotides, the CDR3 is TGTGCCAGTAGTAATCGGGCGGGACTAGCGCGATACGAGCAGTACTTC.

The chain couples TRBV19 to TRBJ2-3, with a tentative D call TRBD2 (5 bases). CDR1 and CDR2 from the germline V gene are LNHDA and SQIVND (reference sequence). The CDR3 extends over 14 amino acids. V lost 6 bases and J lost 2, with 12 bases in between. DNA for the CDR3: TGTGCCAGTAGCGACGGGATAGACACAGATACGCAGTATTTT. This translates into CASSDGIDTDTQYF.

This chain links TRBV9 with TRBJ2-7, with 7 nucleotides matching TRBD2. Germline assignment: CDR1 SGDLS and CDR2 YYNGEE. The junction had 11 bases not matched to a gene; V was cut back by 4 bases and J by 7 bases. This CDR3 has 14 residues. CDR3 region: CASSPRGESWEQYF. CDR3 coding DNA: TGTGCCAGCAGCCCCCGGGGGGAAAGCTGGGAGCAGTACTTC.

The rearrangement joins TRBV6-5 to TRBJ1-1, with D unresolved. CDR1 is MNHEY and CDR2 is SVGAGI in the germline V gene. The CDR3 consists of 14 residues. V gave up 4 bases and J gave up 4 bases, with 13 bases separating them. CDR3 sequence reads: CASSFSGWATEAFF. The CDR3 DNA reads as TGTGCCAGCAGTTTCTCAGGATGGGCCACTGAAGCTTTCTTT.

The V and J genes are TRBV5-5 and TRBJ1-1, with TRBD1 as a possible D gene (5 bases). V was clipped by 4 bases and J by 1 base, with 17 bases between them. CDR1 is SGHKS and CDR2 is YYEKEE in the germline V gene (reference sequence). This CDR3 region has 16 residues. The CDR3 is CASSPPGVGGNTEAFF. CDR3 sequence (DNA): TGTGCCAGCAGCCCCCCCGGGGTGGGGGGGAACACTGAAGCTTTCTTT. The whole variable domain, filled in from reference TRBV5-5 and TRBJ1-1, reads DAGVTQSPTHLIKTRGQQVTLRCSPISGHKSVSWYQQVLGQGPQFIFQYYEKEERGRGNFPDRFSARQFPNYSSELNVNALLLGDSALYLCASSPPGVGGNTEAFFGQGTRLTVV.

This rearrangement joins TRBV28 to TRBJ1-2; tentatively, D is TRBD1 (5 bases). Germline lookup yields CDR1 MDHEN and CDR2 SYDVKM. The CDR3 has 16 residues. V lost 3 bases and J lost 5, with 19 bases in between. In DNA form, the CDR3 reads TGTGCCAGCAGTTTTGATCCCCAGGGAACCCTTTATGGCTACACCTTC. Protein product: CASSFDPQGTLYGYTF.

V is TRBV4-3 and J is TRBJ1-1; a possible D gene is TRBD1 (5 bases). Trimming shortened V by 3 bases and J by 3 bases, and 17 bases separated the two germline ends. The V gene's germline CDR1 is LGHNA and CDR2 YSLEER. This CDR3 spans 16 amino acids. CDR3 nucleotides: TGCGCCAGCAGCCACAAACCCATCGGGGGTTACACTGAAGCTTTCTTT. As protein: CASSHKPIGGYTEAFF.

The rearrangement joins TRBV29-1 to TRBJ2-7, with 7 bases fitting TRBD2. In germline, CDR1 is SQVTM, CDR2 ANQGSEA. This CDR3 is 15 amino acids long. After removal of 5 bases from V and 2 bases from J, the junction contained 12 bases not matched to a gene. The CDR3 region has the DNA TGCAGCGTTTATCACCTACAGCGGGAAACCTACGAGCAGTACTTC. This sequence encodes CSVYHLQRETYEQYF.

The J gene is TRBJ1-5, the V gene TRBV4-1; 8 bases are a match to TRBD1. V lost 0 bases, J lost 6 bases, and 4 bases stayed unmatched. Germline CDR1 reads MGHRA; CDR2 reads YSYEKL. There are 15 residues in the CDR3. CDR3 loop: CASSQDQGARQPQHF. CDR3 nucleotides: TGCGCCAGCAGCCAAGATCAGGGGGCCCGTCAGCCCCAGCATTTT.

This chain uses TRBV10-3 with TRBJ1-3, with unresolved D. Deletions cut 2 bases from V and 0 bases from J, with 5 bases between. Germline V gene lookup returns CDR1 ENHRY and CDR2 SYGVKD. This CDR3 spans 14 amino acids. CDR3 region: CAISEEISGNTIYF. For the CDR3, the DNA is TGTGCCATCAGTGAGGAGATCTCTGGAAACACCATATATTTT.

The chain has TRBV7-9 and TRBJ2-4; TRBD2 might be the D (5 bases). The CDR3 totals 15 residues. V lost 4 bases and J lost 2, with 12 bases in between. CDR1 is SEHNR and CDR2 is FQNEAQ in the germline V gene (reference sequence). The CDR3 DNA reads as TGTGCCAGCAGCTGGGGAGAGGTAACCAAAAACATTCAGTACTTC. Protein sequence: CASSWGEVTKNIQYF.

Concerning this clone: Other DNA sequences in the sample encode the same CDR3. The chain has TRBV9 and TRBJ2-2; D gene ambiguous. Deletions cut 3 bases from V and 5 bases from J, with 5 bases between. CDR1 is SGDLS, CDR2 YYNGEE, per germline. This CDR3 spans 12 amino acids. The CDR3 nucleotides read TGTGCCAGCAGCGCCGCGACCGGGGAGCTGTTTTTT. It codes for CASSAATGELFF.

V is TRBV2 and J is TRBJ2-1; 8 nucleotides match TRBD1. Germline trimming cut 7 bases from V and 2 bases from J; bases unmatched to any gene: 16. The germline V gene encodes CDR1 SNHLY and CDR2 FYNNEI. The CDR3 runs to 18 residues. The CDR3 region has the DNA TGTGCCAGCACTGGACAGGGTTTTGGCGGGATGACCTACAATGAGCAGTTCTTC. Translating it yields CASTGQGFGGMTYNEQFF.

The count of this clone is one. This rearrangement joins TRBV6-1 to TRBJ2-3; D ambiguous. Trimming shortened V by 2 bases and J by 5 bases, and 14 bases separated the two germline ends. CDR1 is MNHNS and CDR2 is SASEGT in the germline V gene. The CDR3 is 15 residues long. In DNA form, the CDR3 reads TGTGCCAGCAGTGAATCTTTGGGCGTGCTAGATACGCAGTATTTT. Translated, it gives CASSESLGVLDTQYF.

The chain joins TRBV5-6 to TRBJ2-1, with 9 positions matching TRBD2. Per germline, CDR1 SGHDT and CDR2 YYEEEE. Trimming took 1 base from V and 8 from J; bases not matched to a gene: 10. The CDR3 has 16 amino acids. Here the CDR3 reads CASSLPHSGSVHEQFF. Written as DNA, the CDR3 is TGTGCCAGCAGCTTGCCTCATAGCGGGAGTGTCCATGAGCAGTTCTTC.

The chain recombines TRBV29-1 with TRBJ2-1, with TRBD2 matching 7 bases. This CDR3 is 15 amino acids long. The V segment lost 5 bases and the J segment 6 bases; nucleotides outside the gene matches: 13. Germline-derived CDR1 and CDR2 are SQVTM and ANQGSEA. The CDR3 DNA sequence: TGCAGCGTTTACCCCCAGACTAGCCCCTTCAATGAGCAGTTCTTC. Translation: CSVYPQTSPFNEQFF.